A selection of T cell receptor beta chains follows, all from one sample in a study of T cells expressing NK-cell markers. TCRdb derives one entry per CDR3 protein from the 5' RACE reads, leaving out DNA. Its clone listing holds about half a million distinct CDR3 sequences. The sample consisted of blood T cells: a sorted CD56 or NKG2C T cell subset, CD4+ or CD8+ T cells, or bulk PBMC T cells (not recorded which). The receptors were gathered from a woman aged 50 to 60 in good health. Each CDR3 is given with its conserved first and last residue.

J: TRBJ1-2
V: TRBV12-3/TRBV12-4
CDR3: CASCTPFGSTNYGYTF

J: TRBJ1-1
V: TRBV3-1
CDR3: CASSRGQLMNTEAFF

J: TRBJ1-6
V: TRBV20-1
CDR3: CSAEDRGASPLHF

J: TRBJ2-2
V: TRBV20-1
CDR3: CSARDTRVGELFF

J: TRBJ2-1
V: TRBV6-5
CDR3: CASSPEPSSYNEQFF

J: TRBJ2-7
V: TRBV27
CDR3: CASRRREMAYEQYF

J: TRBJ1-1
V: TRBV29-1
CDR3: CSVFSYRTTEAFF

J: TRBJ2-1
V: TRBV5-1
CDR3: CASSKTSGLYNEQFF

J: TRBJ1-1
V: TRBV12-3/TRBV12-4
CDR3: CASTWWGEAFF

J: TRBJ1-1
V: TRBV24-1
CDR3: CATRGTPNTEAFF

J: TRBJ1-1
V: TRBV29-1
CDR3: CSGLDPNTEAFF

J: TRBJ2-7
V: TRBV6-1
CDR3: CASSEAGTGPYYEQYF

J: TRBJ1-1
V: TRBV5-1
CDR3: CASSLLYGQGRFRSTEAFF

J: TRBJ1-1
V: TRBV12-3/TRBV12-4
CDR3: CASSSTGLSAFF

J: TRBJ1-1
V: TRBV5-1
CDR3: CASSLVPRGLNTEAFF

J: TRBJ2-6
V: TRBV4-2
CDR3: CASSPTLGQGYSGANVLTF

J: TRBJ2-2
V: TRBV12-3/TRBV12-4
CDR3: CASSQGTGVGELFF

J: TRBJ1-5
V: TRBV7-2
CDR3: CASSIPGNQPQHF

J: TRBJ2-5
V: TRBV7-6
CDR3: CASSLVAGVLETQYF

J: TRBJ2-3
V: TRBV7-8
CDR3: CASSFKVGQSTDTQYF

J: TRBJ2-3
V: TRBV24-1
CDR3: CATSTRTTDTQYF

J: TRBJ2-1
V: TRBV29-1
CDR3: CSVEDRDNEQFF

J: TRBJ2-3
V: TRBV5-1
CDR3: CASSVLAGGEGDTQYF

J: TRBJ2-1
V: TRBV7-2
CDR3: CASSLAVGGYNEQFF

J: TRBJ1-1
V: TRBV29-1
CDR3: CSVEWGQVDTEAFF

J: TRBJ2-7
V: TRBV24-1
CDR3: CATSDVFSYEQYF

J: TRBJ2-7
V: TRBV7-2
CDR3: CASKASGRGEQYF

J: TRBJ2-1
V: TRBV12-3/TRBV12-4
CDR3: CASSFSLLTNEQFF

J: TRBJ1-1
V: TRBV12-3/TRBV12-4
CDR3: CASSHFRGGNTEAFF

J: TRBJ2-2
V: TRBV4-2
CDR3: CASSPRGLAGDTGELFF

J: TRBJ2-3
V: TRBV4-1
CDR3: CASSLMLDTQYF

J: TRBJ2-2
V: TRBV29-1
CDR3: CSARDSRNQRELFF

J: TRBJ2-2
V: TRBV5-4
CDR3: CASSPDATGELFF

J: TRBJ2-1
V: TRBV4-2
CDR3: CASSQEPGLADNEQFF

J: TRBJ1-5
V: TRBV27
CDR3: CASSSEGLWGQPQHF

J: TRBJ2-1
V: TRBV11-3
CDR3: CASSRTSFIDEQFF